The present T cell receptor (beta chain) was sequenced within a study of cytomegalovirus exposure and HLA in healthy donors. Study-wide results and caveats: Previously analyzed data showed that most TCR beta V segments were productive at a frequency of about 87% or about 30%.

PCR amplification relied on 60 Vbeta primers (plus 13 Jbeta primers). Under the authors' procedure: There were around 80 million unique TCR beta chains by a later count, and 10 million to 12 million of them were shared. The protocol was immunoSEQ multiplex PCR, while the TCRdb copy is restricted to in-frame clones and leaves out a portion. V and J calls plus clone size are reproduced from that table; the DNA served to infer D and trimming. The sample has some 120,000 clones, approximately 80% seen once; the top ten hold roughly 3.5%. Between the trimmed V and J ends, which lost 1 base and 0 bases, there was a span of 10 bases. This CDR3 has 17 residues. Germline CDR1 is LGHNA and CDR2 is YSLEER. The sample holds a few counts of this clone. What it binds is not known.

The chain combines TRBV4-3 with TRBJ2-6; D perhaps matches TRBD2 (6 bases). This TCR derives from a male donor in good health and CMV-seronegative. Sequencing was performed on PBMCs. CDR3: CASSQGDSSSGANVLTF. CDR3 coding DNA: TGCGCCAGCAGCCAAGGGGACTCCAGCTCTGGGGCCAACGTCCTGACTTTC.